The 19 T cell receptor beta chains below were found in one sample sequenced in a study of Graves' ophthalmopathy and Graves' hyperthyroidism. TCR beta CDR3 amplification used RNA transcripts. First-round RT-PCR employed HTBI primers, with a second-round multiplex PCR after it. Each CDR3 protein gets one entry after TCRdb re-called the multiplex PCR reads with MiXCR. Of 600,000 to 950,000 distinct CDR3 sequences listed, roughly two fifths are singletons. The material sequenced was peripheral blood. Source of these receptors: an adult man with Graves' ophthalmopathy.

This clonotype was recorded many times. The chain has TRBV29-1 and TRBJ2-7, with a tentative D call TRBD2 (6 bases). Germline lookup yields CDR1 SQVTM and CDR2 ANQGSEA. Trimming left V 2 bases short and J 3 bases short, with 11 bases between. The CDR3 spans 13 residues. The CDR3 DNA is TGCAGCGTTGAACCGGGAGCCAGCTACGAGCAGTACTTC. Translating it yields CSVEPGASYEQYF.

This clonotype was seen repeatedly, ten times or more. This rearrangement joins TRBV11-2 to TRBJ1-2; D remains unclear. This CDR3 is built from 13 residues. Germline loops: CDR1 SGHAT, CDR2 FQNNGV. Trimming shortened V by 5 bases and J by 5 bases, and 12 bases separated the two germline ends. CDR3 amino acids: CASSPWTAYGYTF. Here the CDR3 DNA reads TGTGCCAGCAGCCCCTGGACTGCTTATGGCTACACCTTC.

The chain recombines TRBV11-2 with TRBJ2-7; 8 nucleotides line up with TRBD2. This CDR3 spans 15 amino acids. Germline lookup yields CDR1 SGHAT and CDR2 FQNNGV. The trim removed 6 bases at V and 4 bases at J, leaving 11 bases unmatched. The CDR3 is CASSSRASGSYEQYF. The CDR3 region has the DNA TGTGCCAGCAGTTCTAGGGCTAGCGGGTCGTACGAGCAGTACTTC.

Comments on this clonotype: The junction and the germline gene differ at one end; a read error may be behind it. The V and J genes are TRBV10-2 and TRBJ2-7; 7 nucleotides align to TRBD1. The CDR3 loop spans 14 amino acids. The germline V gene has CDR1 WSHSY and CDR2 SAAADI. The DNA of the CDR3 is TGTGCCAGCAGTTACCACACAGGGGCCGCCGAGCAGTACTTC. The encoded protein is CASSYHTGAAEQYF.

As for this clonotype: Since a much larger clone is just one base distant, this may be a read error. This chain connects TRBV25-1 to TRBJ2-7, with D perhaps matching TRBD1 (6 bases). V gave up 6 bases and J gave up 4 bases, with 10 bases separating them. Germline CDR1 MGHDK, CDR2 SYGVNS. This CDR3 region has 12 residues. The CDR3 loop reads CASRKQGYEQYF. The CDR3 DNA reads as TGTGCCAGCAGGAAACAGGGTTACGAGCAGTACTTC.

As regards this clonotype: This is likely a read error, given that the CDR3 carries no conserved phenylalanine or tryptophan at its end. Because the CDR3's place on the DNA is in doubt, the DNA is left out and the CDR3 is given as listed by TCRdb. V and J are TRBV7-8 and TRBJ2-6; the table's D gene call, TRBD2, was not cross checked with the DNA. Germline loops: CDR1 SGHVS, CDR2 FQNEAQ. The length of the CDR3 is 9 amino acids, counting both ends. The CDR3 sequence is CASSPSGLY.

This clonotype has only a few counts. The germline gene is not matched at one end of the junction; a read error may be the cause. The V call is TRBV7-9, the J call TRBJ2-7; 12 positions match TRBD2. Germline lookup yields CDR1 SEHNR and CDR2 FQNEAQ (reference sequence). The CDR3 is 18 amino acids. DNA of the CDR3: TGTGCCAGCAGCTTAGTTGCCAGGACTAGCGGGAAGACGAACGAACAGTACTTC. Translated: CASSLVARTSGKTNEQYF.

This clonotype was seen many times. The chain joins TRBV7-9 to TRBJ2-5, with a weak D call TRBD2 (5 bases). V gave up 2 bases and J gave up 5 bases, with 12 bases separating them. Germline V gene data show CDR1 as SEHNR and CDR2 as FQNEAQ (reference sequence). The CDR3 has 14 amino acids. The CDR3 coding sequence is TGTGCCAGCAGCTTAATAGCCGGGGAGGAGACCCAGTACTTC. Amino acids: CASSLIAGEETQYF.

This clonotype was picked up many times. The chain employs TRBV7-2 and TRBJ1-3, with 10 bases aligning to TRBD1. The CDR3 has 18 amino acids. The J segment lost 3 bases and the V segment lost 1 base, leaving 9 bases of the junction unmatched. Germline V gene data show CDR1 as SGHTA and CDR2 as FQGNSA. CDR3: CASSLGVGDRGLGNTIYF. As DNA, the CDR3 is TGTGCCAGCAGCTTAGGGGTTGGGGACAGGGGACTTGGAAACACCATATATTTT.

On this clonotype itself: A much more abundant neighbour one base away suggests this may be a read error. The chain is built from TRBV7-9 and TRBJ1-4, with TRBD1 matching over 7 bases. Germline CDR1 and CDR2: SEHNR and FQNEAQ (reference sequence). The CDR3 length is 14 residues. V lost 5 bases, J lost 5 bases, and 5 bases stayed unmatched. CDR3 nucleotide sequence: TGTGCCAGCAGCCCGGACAGGAGAAATGAAAAACTGTTTTTT. This codes for CASSPDRRNEKLFF.

There are many counts of this clonotype. This sequence joins TRBV9 and TRBJ1-3, with TRBD1 identical over 8 bases. Germline V gene sequence: CDR1 SGDLS, CDR2 YYNGEE. The CDR3 has 14 residues. V shed 4 bases, J shed 5 bases, and the junction held 5 bases outside the gene matches. CDR3 loop: CASSPRTGRNTIYF. The CDR3 DNA sequence: TGTGCCAGCAGCCCCCGGACAGGGAGAAACACCATATATTTT.

Comments on this clonotype: A much larger clone is a single base away; this may be a read error. The chain links TRBV20-1 to TRBJ1-2; unclear D gene. Between the trimmed V and J ends, which lost 3 bases and 3 bases, there was a span of 8 bases. Germline CDR1 reads DFQATT; CDR2 reads SNEGSKA (reference sequence). CDR3 length: 12 residues. The CDR3 DNA is TGCAGTGCTAGTTTGACGCACTATGGCTACACCTTC. Its translation is CSASLTHYGYTF.

This chain uses TRBV20-1 with TRBJ2-5; D is ambiguous. This CDR3 contains 14 residues. The V end was cut by 6 bases, the J end by 2 bases, with 16 bases between. Germline V CDR1 and CDR2: DFQATT, SNEGSKA (reference sequence). CDR3 nucleotides: TGCAGTGCCCCCAACCTTAATAAACAAGAGACCCAGTACTTC. Protein sequence: CSAPNLNKQETQYF.

Comment on this clonotype: At one of its ends the junction is not consistent with the germline gene, which may arise from a read error. The chain combines TRBV19 with TRBJ1-1; D gene unclear. The CDR3 has 11 residues. Germline loops: CDR1 LNHDA, CDR2 SQIVND (reference sequence). In DNA form, the CDR3 reads TGTGCCACTAGCGGGAACACAGAAGCTTTCTTT. It specifies CATSGNTEAFF.

This clonotype was observed at least ten times. The J gene is TRBJ1-1, the V gene TRBV10-3; 7 bases map to TRBD1. This CDR3 is built from 15 residues. CDR1 and CDR2 (germline): ENHRY, SYGVKD. The V segment lost 6 bases and the J segment 1 base; nucleotides outside the gene matches: 8. This CDR3 is CAIRKRDSKNTEAFF. The DNA of the CDR3 is TGTGCCATCAGAAAGAGGGACAGCAAGAACACTGAAGCTTTCTTT.

V is TRBV6-6 and J is TRBJ2-3, with no clear D. CDR1 is MNHNY and CDR2 is SVGAGI in the germline V gene (reference sequence). V was cut by 6 bases and J by 5 bases, with 12 bases left in between. This CDR3 has 13 residues. CDR3: CASRTGWGDTQYF. DNA for the CDR3: TGTGCCAGCAGGACCGGGTGGGGAGATACGCAGTATTTT.

For this clonotype: Since a much larger clone is just one base distant, this may be a read error. This sequence joins TRBV29-1 and TRBJ2-6, with 7 bases that match TRBD1. V shed 5 bases, J shed 2 bases, and the junction held 9 bases outside the gene matches. This CDR3 region has 16 residues. Germline V lookup: CDR1 SQVTM, CDR2 ANQGSEA. This CDR3 reads CSVMTGIFPGANVLTF. CDR3 DNA sequence: TGCAGCGTTATGACAGGGATTTTCCCTGGGGCCAACGTCCTGACTTTC.

Worth noting for this clonotype: The junction differs from germline at one of its ends, possibly a read error. J is TRBJ2-3 and V is TRBV10-3; TRBD2 aligns across 9 bases. Germline assignment: CDR1 ENHRY and CDR2 SYGVKD. This CDR3 comprises 15 residues. The CDR3: CASSYGGGARDTQYF. The CDR3 DNA reads as TGTGCCAGCAGTTACGGCGGGGGGGCCCGAGATACGCAGTATTTT.

On this clonotype itself: It may be a read error: a sequence one base away is much more abundant. The chain links TRBV7-9 to TRBJ1-1; no definite D call. Germline V gene lookup returns CDR1 SEHNR and CDR2 FQNEAQ (reference sequence). This CDR3 has 13 amino acids. The CDR3 bases are TGTGCCAGCAGCAAACAGCTGAACACTGAAGCTTCCTTT. This encodes CASSKQLNTEASF.